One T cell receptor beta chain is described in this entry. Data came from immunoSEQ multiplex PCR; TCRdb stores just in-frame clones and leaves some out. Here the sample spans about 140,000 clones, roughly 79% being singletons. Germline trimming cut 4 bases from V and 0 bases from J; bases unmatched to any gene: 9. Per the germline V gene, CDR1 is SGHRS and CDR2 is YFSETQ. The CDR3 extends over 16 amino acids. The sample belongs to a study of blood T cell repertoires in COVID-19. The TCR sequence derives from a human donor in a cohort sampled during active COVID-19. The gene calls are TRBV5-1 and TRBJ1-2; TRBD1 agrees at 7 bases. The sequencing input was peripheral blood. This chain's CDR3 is CASSLGGTATNYGYTF. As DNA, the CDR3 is TGCGCCAGCAGCCTGGGGGGGACAGCGACTAACTATGGCTACACCTTC.